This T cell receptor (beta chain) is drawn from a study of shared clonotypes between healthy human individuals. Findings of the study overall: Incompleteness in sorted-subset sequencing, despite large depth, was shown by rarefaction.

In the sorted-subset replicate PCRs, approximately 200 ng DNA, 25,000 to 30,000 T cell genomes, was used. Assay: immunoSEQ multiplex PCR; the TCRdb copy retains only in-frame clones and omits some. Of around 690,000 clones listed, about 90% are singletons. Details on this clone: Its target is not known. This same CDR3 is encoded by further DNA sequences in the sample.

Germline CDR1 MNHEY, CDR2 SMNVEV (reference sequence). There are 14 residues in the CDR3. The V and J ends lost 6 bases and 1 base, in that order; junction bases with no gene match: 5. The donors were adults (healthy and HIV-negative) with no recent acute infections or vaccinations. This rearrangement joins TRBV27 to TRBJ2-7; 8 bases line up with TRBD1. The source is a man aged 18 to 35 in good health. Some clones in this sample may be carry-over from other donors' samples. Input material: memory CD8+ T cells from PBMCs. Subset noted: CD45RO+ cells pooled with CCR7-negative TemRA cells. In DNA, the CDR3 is TGTGCCAGCAGACCTGGACAGGGTTCCTACGAGCAGTACTTC. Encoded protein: CASRPGQGSYEQYF.